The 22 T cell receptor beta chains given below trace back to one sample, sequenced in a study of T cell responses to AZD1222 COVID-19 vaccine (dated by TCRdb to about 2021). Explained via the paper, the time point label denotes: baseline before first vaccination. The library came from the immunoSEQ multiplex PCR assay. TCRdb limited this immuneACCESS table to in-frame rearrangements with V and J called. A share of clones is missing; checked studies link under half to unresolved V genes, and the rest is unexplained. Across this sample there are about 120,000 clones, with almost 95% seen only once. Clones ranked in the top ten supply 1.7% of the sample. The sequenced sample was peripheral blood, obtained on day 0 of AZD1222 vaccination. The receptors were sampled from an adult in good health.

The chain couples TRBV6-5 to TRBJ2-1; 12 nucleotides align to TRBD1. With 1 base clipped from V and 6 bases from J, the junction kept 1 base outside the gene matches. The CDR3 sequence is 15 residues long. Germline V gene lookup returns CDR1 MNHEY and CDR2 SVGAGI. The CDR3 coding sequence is TGTGCCAGCAGTTACTGGGGACAGGGGGCCAATGAGCAGTTCTTC. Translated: CASSYWGQGANEQFF.

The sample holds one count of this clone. In DNA form, the CDR3 reads TGTGCCAGCAGCCAGAGACGGGCAACTAATGAAAAACTGTTTTTT. This gives the protein CASSQRRATNEKLFF. The chain has TRBV7-8 and TRBJ1-4; D call uncertain. Germline assignment: CDR1 SGHVS and CDR2 FQNEAQ. Trimming stripped 5 bases from V and 0 bases from J, with 10 bases between. CDR3 size: 15 residues.

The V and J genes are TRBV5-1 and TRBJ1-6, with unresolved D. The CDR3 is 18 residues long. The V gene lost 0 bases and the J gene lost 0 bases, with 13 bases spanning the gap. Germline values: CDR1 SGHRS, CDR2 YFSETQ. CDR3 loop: CASSLGRDRSSYNSPLHF. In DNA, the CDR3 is TGCGCCAGCAGCTTGGGGCGGGATAGGAGCTCCTATAATTCACCCCTCCACTTT. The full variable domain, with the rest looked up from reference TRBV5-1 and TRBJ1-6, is KAGVTQTPRYLIKTRGQQVTLSCSPISGHRSVSWYQQTPGQGLQFLFEYFSETQRNKGNFPGRFSGRQFSNSRSEMNVSTLELGDSALYLCASSLGRDRSSYNSPLHFGNGTRLTVT.

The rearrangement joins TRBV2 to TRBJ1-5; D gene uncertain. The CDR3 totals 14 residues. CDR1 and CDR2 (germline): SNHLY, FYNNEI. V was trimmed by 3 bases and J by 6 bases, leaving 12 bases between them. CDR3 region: CASSDGFEGQPQHF. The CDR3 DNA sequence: TGTGCCAGCAGTGATGGTTTTGAGGGTCAGCCCCAGCATTTT.

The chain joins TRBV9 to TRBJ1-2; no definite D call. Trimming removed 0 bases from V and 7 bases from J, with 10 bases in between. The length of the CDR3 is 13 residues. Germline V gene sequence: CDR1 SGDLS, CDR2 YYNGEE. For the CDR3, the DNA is TGTGCCAGCAGCGTAGACCCCGGCGGTGGCTACACCTTC. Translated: CASSVDPGGGYTF.

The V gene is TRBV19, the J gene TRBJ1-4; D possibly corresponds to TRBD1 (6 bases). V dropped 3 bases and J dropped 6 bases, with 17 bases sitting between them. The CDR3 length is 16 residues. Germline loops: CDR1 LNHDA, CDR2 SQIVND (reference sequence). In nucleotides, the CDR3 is TGTGCCAGTAGTATCGTCGCCGGGACAAGGGATGAAAAACTGTTTTTT. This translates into CASSIVAGTRDEKLFF.

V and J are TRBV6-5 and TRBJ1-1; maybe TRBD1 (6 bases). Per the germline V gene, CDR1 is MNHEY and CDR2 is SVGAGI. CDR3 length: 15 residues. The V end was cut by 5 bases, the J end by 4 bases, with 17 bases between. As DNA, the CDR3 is TGTGCCAGCAGTCGGTCAGAGGGGGGTGGCACTGAAGCTTTCTTT. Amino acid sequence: CASSRSEGGGTEAFF.

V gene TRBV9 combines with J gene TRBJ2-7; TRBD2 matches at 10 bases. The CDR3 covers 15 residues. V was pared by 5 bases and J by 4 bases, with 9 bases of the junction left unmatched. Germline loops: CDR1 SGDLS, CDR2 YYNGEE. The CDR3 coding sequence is TGTGCCAGCAGTCCTAGCGGGGGCTTTCGTTACGAGCAGTACTTC. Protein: CASSPSGGFRYEQYF.

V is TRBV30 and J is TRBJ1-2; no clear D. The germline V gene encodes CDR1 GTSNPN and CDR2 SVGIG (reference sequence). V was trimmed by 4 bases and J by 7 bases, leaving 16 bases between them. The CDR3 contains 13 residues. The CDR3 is CAWNVEESGGYTF. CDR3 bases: TGTGCCTGGAATGTAGAGGAGAGCGGTGGCTACACCTTC.

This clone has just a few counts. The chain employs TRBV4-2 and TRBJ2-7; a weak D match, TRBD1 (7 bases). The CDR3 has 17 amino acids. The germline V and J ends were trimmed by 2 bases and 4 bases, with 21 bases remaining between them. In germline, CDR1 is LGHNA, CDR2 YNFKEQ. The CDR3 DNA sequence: TGTGCCAGCAGCCAATCTCACGGCGGGACAGAAAATTACGAGCAGTACTTC. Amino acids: CASSQSHGGTENYEQYF.

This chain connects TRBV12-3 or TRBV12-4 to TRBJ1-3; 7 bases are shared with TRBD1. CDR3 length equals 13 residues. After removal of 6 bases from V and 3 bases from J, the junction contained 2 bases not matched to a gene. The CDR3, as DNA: TGTGCCAGCAGCCGGGACAGTGGAAACACCATATATTTT. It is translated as CASSRDSGNTIYF.

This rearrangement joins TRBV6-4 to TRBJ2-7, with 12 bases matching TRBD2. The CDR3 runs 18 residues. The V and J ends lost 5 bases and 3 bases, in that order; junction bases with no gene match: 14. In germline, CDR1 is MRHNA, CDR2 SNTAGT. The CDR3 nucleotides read TGTGCCAGCAGTCCTTCACCACTAGCGGGAGGTTCGAGCTACGAGCAGTACGTC. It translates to CASSPSPLAGGSSYEQYV.

CDR3 sequence: CASSLDSGQFYGYTF. DNA for the CDR3: TGTGCCAGCAGCTTAGATTCGGGACAGTTCTATGGCTACACCTTC. This chain uses TRBV7-9 with TRBJ1-2; 7 bases are a match to TRBD1. Germline CDR1 SEHNR, CDR2 FQNEAQ (reference sequence). The CDR3 runs 15 residues. With 1 base clipped from V and 4 bases from J, the junction kept 6 bases outside the gene matches.

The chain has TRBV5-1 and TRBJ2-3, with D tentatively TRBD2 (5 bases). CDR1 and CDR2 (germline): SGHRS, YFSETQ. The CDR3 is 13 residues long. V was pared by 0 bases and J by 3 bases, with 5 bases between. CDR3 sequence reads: CASSLGGTDTQYF. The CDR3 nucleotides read TGCGCCAGCAGCTTGGGAGGGACAGATACGCAGTATTTT.

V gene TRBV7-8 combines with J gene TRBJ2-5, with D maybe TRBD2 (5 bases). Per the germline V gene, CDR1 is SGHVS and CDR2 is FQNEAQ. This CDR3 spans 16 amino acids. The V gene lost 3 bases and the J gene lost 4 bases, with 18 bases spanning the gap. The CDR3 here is CASSFVVTRGSETQYF. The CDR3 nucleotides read TGTGCCAGCAGCTTTGTCGTCACCCGAGGGTCAGAGACCCAGTACTTC.

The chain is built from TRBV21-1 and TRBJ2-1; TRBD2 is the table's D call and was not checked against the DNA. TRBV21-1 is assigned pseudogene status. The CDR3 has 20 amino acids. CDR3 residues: CATALVGERLAGEWVNEQFF. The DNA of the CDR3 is TGTGCCACCGCCCTTGTCGGCGAACGACTAGCAGGAGAATGGGTCAATGAGCAGTTCTTC.

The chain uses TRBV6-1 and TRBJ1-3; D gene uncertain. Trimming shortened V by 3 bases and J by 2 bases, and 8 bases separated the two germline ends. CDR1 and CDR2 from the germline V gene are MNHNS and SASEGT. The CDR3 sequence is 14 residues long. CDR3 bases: TGTGCCAGCAGTGACCCTGGCGCTGGAAACACCATATATTTT. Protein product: CASSDPGAGNTIYF.

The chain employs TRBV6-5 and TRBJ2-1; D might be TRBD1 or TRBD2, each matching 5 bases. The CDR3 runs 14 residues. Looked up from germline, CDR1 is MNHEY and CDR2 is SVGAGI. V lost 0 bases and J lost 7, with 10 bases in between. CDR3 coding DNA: TGTGCCAGCAGTTACTCGGCAGAGGGGAATGAGCAGTTCTTC. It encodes CASSYSAEGNEQFF.

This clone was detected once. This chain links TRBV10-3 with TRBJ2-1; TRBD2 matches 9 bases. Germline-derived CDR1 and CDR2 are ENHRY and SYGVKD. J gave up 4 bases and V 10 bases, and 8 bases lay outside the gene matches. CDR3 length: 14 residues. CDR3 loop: CATWSGGNYNEQFF. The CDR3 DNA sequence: TGTGCCACTTGGAGCGGGGGGAATTACAATGAGCAGTTCTTC.

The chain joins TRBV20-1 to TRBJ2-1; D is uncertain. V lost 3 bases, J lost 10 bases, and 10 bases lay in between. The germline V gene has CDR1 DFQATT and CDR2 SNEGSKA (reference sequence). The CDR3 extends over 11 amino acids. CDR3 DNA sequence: TGCAGTGCTAGTGGGTCGAGGGAGCAGTTCTTC. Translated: CSASGSREQFF.

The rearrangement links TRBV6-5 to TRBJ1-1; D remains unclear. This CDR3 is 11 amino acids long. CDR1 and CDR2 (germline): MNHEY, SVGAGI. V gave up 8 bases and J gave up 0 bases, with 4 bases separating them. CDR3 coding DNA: TGTGCCAGCGCCATGAACACTGAAGCTTTCTTT. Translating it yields CASAMNTEAFF.

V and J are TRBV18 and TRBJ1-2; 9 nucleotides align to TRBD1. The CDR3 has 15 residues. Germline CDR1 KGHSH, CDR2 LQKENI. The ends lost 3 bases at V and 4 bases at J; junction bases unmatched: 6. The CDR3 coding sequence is TGTGCCAGCTCACCTGGGGACAGGGTAGGCTATGGCTACACCTTC. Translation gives CASSPGDRVGYGYTF.